The next 17 T cell receptor beta chains were all read from a single sample in a study of blood T cell repertoires in COVID-19. Assay used: immunoSEQ multiplex PCR; TCRdb lists only in-frame clones, some missing. The sample holds roughly 66,000 clones; around 90% are singletons and the top ten take 7.3%. Sequenced: peripheral blood. The receptors shown here come from a human donor in a cohort sampled during active COVID-19.

This chain uses TRBV11-3 with TRBJ2-5, with 7 positions matching TRBD1. The V and J ends lost 3 bases and 3 bases, in that order; junction bases with no gene match: 4. The CDR3 contains 14 residues. Germline V CDR1 and CDR2: SGHNT, YENEEA. The CDR3 spells CASSFGQAEETQYF. In DNA, the CDR3 is TGTGCCAGCAGCTTCGGACAGGCCGAAGAGACCCAGTACTTC.

The chain couples TRBV18 to TRBJ2-5, with 9 bases fitting TRBD2. This CDR3 is built from 14 residues. The germline gives CDR1 KGHSH, CDR2 LQKENI. J lost 4 bases, V lost 5 bases, and 5 bases had no gene match. The CDR3 here is CASSSGGHSETQYF. Written as DNA, the CDR3 is TGTGCCAGCTCAAGCGGGGGGCATTCAGAGACCCAGTACTTC. The full variable domain, with the rest looked up from reference TRBV18 and TRBJ2-5, is NAGVMQNPRHLVRRRGQEARLRCSPMKGHSHVYWYRQLPEEGLKFMVYLQKENIIDESGMPKERFSAEFPKEGPSILRIQQVVRGDSAAYFCASSSGGHSETQYFGPGTRLLVL.

The rearrangement links TRBV7-9 to TRBJ2-7, with D possibly matching TRBD1 (5 bases). Germline CDR1 reads SEHNR; CDR2 reads FQNEAQ (reference sequence). Trimming took off 1 base at V and 8 bases at J, with 9 bases between the two ends. This CDR3 is 12 amino acids long. CDR3 residues: CASSLGQGQQYF. In DNA form, the CDR3 reads TGTGCCAGCAGCTTAGGTCAGGGCCAGCAGTACTTC.

V usage is TRBV5-8 and J usage is TRBJ1-5, with D possibly matching TRBD1 (6 bases). The CDR3 loop spans 14 amino acids. In germline, CDR1 is SGHTS, CDR2 YDEGEE. V dropped 5 bases and J dropped 7 bases, with 16 bases sitting between them. This CDR3 reads CASRPQGWNQPQHF. The CDR3 DNA follows: TGTGCCAGCAGGCCACAGGGTTGGAACCAGCCCCAGCATTTT.

CDR3 loop: CASSIQVQETQYF. The CDR3 nucleotides are TGTGCCAGCAGCATACAGGTCCAAGAGACCCAGTACTTC. V and J are TRBV7-8 and TRBJ2-5, with D possibly being TRBD1 (5 bases). Trimming removed 5 bases from V and 1 base from J, with 8 bases in between. The CDR3 is 13 residues long. Germline CDR1 SGHVS, CDR2 FQNEAQ.

This clone was detected only a few times. The chain has TRBV19 and TRBJ2-5; 8 bases match TRBD1. Germline loops: CDR1 LNHDA, CDR2 SQIVND (reference sequence). Trimming removed 7 bases from V and 5 bases from J; junction bases left unmatched: 12. The CDR3 sequence is 15 residues long. CDR3 coding DNA: TGTGCCAGTACTGCCCGGACAGGGTTCGGTGAGACCCAGTACTTC. Translated: CASTARTGFGETQYF.

This chain joins TRBV6-1 and TRBJ2-1, with 11 bases matching TRBD2. Per the germline V gene, CDR1 is MNHNS and CDR2 is SASEGT. The CDR3 sequence is 15 residues long. Trimming at V came to 1 base and at J to 9 bases, leaving 5 bases not matched to a gene. The CDR3 protein is CASSEVTSGVVEQFF. CDR3 nucleotide sequence: TGTGCCAGCAGTGAAGTGACTAGCGGGGTGGTTGAGCAGTTCTTC.

This clone has only one observation. The chain recombines TRBV7-9 with TRBJ1-5; the D is unclear. The CDR3 length is 13 residues. Looked up from germline, CDR1 is SEHNR and CDR2 is FQNEAQ (reference sequence). Trimming stripped 5 bases from V and 3 bases from J, with 8 bases between. The CDR3 reads CASSPSANQPQHF. As DNA, the CDR3 is TGTGCCAGCAGCCCTAGCGCCAATCAGCCCCAGCATTTT.

The chain has TRBV24-1 and TRBJ2-1; TRBD2 matches at 13 bases. Germline CDR1 KGHDR, CDR2 SFDVKD. This CDR3 contains 16 residues. The ends lost 4 bases at V and 8 bases at J; junction bases unmatched: 7. CDR3 sequence reads: CATSDPTSGRAYEQFF. In nucleotides, the CDR3 is TGTGCCACCAGTGACCCTACTAGCGGGAGGGCCTATGAGCAGTTCTTC.

The V and J genes are TRBV7-2 and TRBJ2-1, with 12 bases aligning to TRBD2. Germline V CDR1 and CDR2: SGHTA, FQGNSA. J lost 8 bases, V lost 0 bases, and 14 bases had no gene match. This CDR3 region has 19 residues. As DNA, the CDR3 is TGTGCCAGCAGCTTAGCGTCTCGGCCGACTAGCGGGAGTGGGGATGAGCAGTTCTTC. This encodes CASSLASRPTSGSGDEQFF.

A few counts support this clone. CDR3 sequence reads: CASRSDGSSYEQYF. The CDR3 bases are TGTGCCAGCAGGTCGGACGGGAGCTCCTACGAGCAGTACTTC. This chain connects TRBV2 to TRBJ2-7, with a tentative D call TRBD2 (6 bases). V was pared by 6 bases and J by 0 bases, with 12 bases between. CDR1 is SNHLY, CDR2 FYNNEI, per germline. The CDR3 contains 14 residues. The full variable domain, with the rest looked up from reference TRBV2 and TRBJ2-7, is EPEVTQTPSHQVTQMGQEVILRCVPISNHLYFYWYRQILGQKVEFLVSFYNNEISEKSEIFDDQFSVERPDGSNFTLKIRSTKLEDSAMYFCASRSDGSSYEQYFGPGTRLTVT.

This clone has just a few counts. The chain is built from TRBV27 and TRBJ1-1; no firm D call. The germline V and J ends were trimmed by 3 bases and 6 bases, with 14 bases remaining between them. Germline V lookup: CDR1 MNHEY, CDR2 SMNVEV (reference sequence). The CDR3 is 14 residues long. This CDR3 is CASSFRPGASEAFF. CDR3 DNA sequence: TGTGCCAGCAGTTTCCGTCCAGGTGCTTCTGAAGCTTTCTTT.

The chain recombines TRBV6-1 with TRBJ2-5; perhaps TRBD1 as D (6 bases). CDR1 and CDR2 (germline): MNHNS, SASEGT. The CDR3 runs to 17 residues. Trimming removed 2 bases from V and 5 bases from J, with 21 bases in between. The CDR3 sequence is CASSEKYTGRLVETQYF. The CDR3 DNA reads TGTGCCAGCAGTGAAAAGTACACAGGGCGGTTAGTTGAGACCCAGTACTTC.

This rearrangement joins TRBV9 to TRBJ2-3; TRBD2 matches at 12 bases. Germline values: CDR1 SGDLS, CDR2 YYNGEE. The trim removed 3 bases at V and 3 bases at J, leaving 2 bases unmatched. The CDR3 sequence is 15 residues long. CDR3 protein: CASSATSGSTDTQYF. DNA of the CDR3: TGTGCCAGCAGCGCGACTAGCGGGAGTACAGATACGCAGTATTTT.

The chain links TRBV5-5 to TRBJ1-3; 8 bases are a match to TRBD1. Germline CDR1 and CDR2: SGHKS and YYEKEE (reference sequence). The CDR3 spans 17 residues. V trimming: 4 bases; J trimming: 0 bases; junction bases outside the gene matches: 9. The CDR3 reads CASSLKDTGGSGNTIYF. Here the CDR3 DNA reads TGTGCCAGCAGCCTAAAAGACACAGGGGGCTCTGGAAACACCATATATTTT.

This sequence joins TRBV5-5 and TRBJ2-1; 8 positions match TRBD1. V trimming: 1 base; J trimming: 10 bases; junction bases outside the gene matches: 10. The germline V gene has CDR1 SGHKS and CDR2 YYEKEE (reference sequence). This CDR3 region has 15 residues. The CDR3 loop reads CASSLFVDRELEQFF. In DNA form, the CDR3 reads TGTGCCAGCAGCTTGTTTGTGGACAGGGAGTTAGAGCAGTTCTTC. The full variable domain, rest sourced from reference TRBV5-5 and TRBJ2-1, is DAGVTQSPTHLIKTRGQQVTLRCSPISGHKSVSWYQQVLGQGPQFIFQYYEKEERGRGNFPDRFSARQFPNYSSELNVNALLLGDSALYLCASSLFVDRELEQFFGPGTRLTVL.

CDR3 in amino acids: CASSVAPGQGNYGYTF. CDR3 in DNA: TGTGCCAGCAGCGTAGCCCCCGGACAGGGGAACTATGGCTACACCTTC. The chain couples TRBV9 to TRBJ1-2; TRBD1 matches 9 bases. CDR1 is SGDLS and CDR2 is YYNGEE in the germline V gene. The CDR3 runs to 16 residues. The junction had 5 bases not matched to a gene; V was cut back by 0 bases and J by 2 bases.